Following are 8 T cell receptor beta chains from one sample sequenced in a study of regulatory T cells in long-lasting Graves disease. Specified time point: persistent/refractory GD, antithyroid drugs over 5 years with positive TRAb. Extracted PBMC RNA gave rise to the TCR library. According to the study, TCR beta libraries were built with iRepertoire HTBI primers and CDR3-region Arm-PCR. TCRdb reprocessed the multiplex PCR reads with MiXCR, giving one entry per CDR3 protein. This table holds 300,000 or so distinct CDR3 sequences, 20% found once. Sequenced here: peripheral blood mononuclear cells (PBMCs), sampled when the disease was refractory, from a patient treated with antithyroid drugs. These receptor sequences come from a female donor with Graves disease.

This chain connects TRBV7-9 to TRBJ1-2, with TRBD1 identical over 7 bases. V was pared by 6 bases and J by 6 bases, with 10 bases of the junction left unmatched. Per the germline V gene, CDR1 is SEHNR and CDR2 is FQNEAQ (reference sequence). The CDR3 contains 14 residues. The CDR3 coding sequence is TGTGCCAGCAGACCTACGACAGGGTTCGATGGCTACACCTTC. As protein: CASRPTTGFDGYTF.

Many counts were recorded for this clonotype. The chain combines TRBV12-3 or TRBV12-4 with TRBJ1-1, with D unclear. CDR3 size: 13 residues. V lost 6 bases and J lost 6, with 14 bases in between. CDR3 sequence: CASSRHKEAEAFF. For the CDR3, the DNA is TGTGCCAGCAGCCGACATAAGGAAGCTGAAGCTTTCTTT.

This clonotype has more than one count but fewer than ten. The chain is built from TRBV2 and TRBJ2-1; 8 positions match TRBD1. This CDR3 comprises 12 residues. CDR1 is SNHLY, CDR2 FYNNEI, per germline. J lost 6 bases, V lost 8 bases, and 3 bases had no gene match. The CDR3 nucleotides are TGTGCCAGCCAGGGGGCGCCCAATGAGCAGTTCTTC. This sequence encodes CASQGAPNEQFF.

This clonotype was observed many times. This chain links TRBV6-5 with TRBJ2-7; D unresolved. This CDR3 has 14 residues. Germline V gene lookup returns CDR1 MNHEY and CDR2 SVGAGI. The V end lost 0 bases, the J end lost 2 bases, and 8 bases lay between the germline ends. CDR3: CASSYSSIPYEQYF. CDR3 DNA sequence: TGTGCCAGCAGTTACTCGAGCATTCCCTACGAGCAGTACTTC.

In its sample, this clonotype was seen a few times. The chain combines TRBV6-1 with TRBJ1-3; D call uncertain. The V end lost 5 bases, the J end lost 4 bases, and 15 bases lay between the germline ends. Germline V gene lookup returns CDR1 MNHNS and CDR2 SASEGT. The CDR3 extends over 15 amino acids. CDR3 sequence (DNA): TGTGCCAGCAGTCTTGACGGGATAACGGGAAACACCATATATTTT. Its protein is CASSLDGITGNTIYF.

A few counts support this clonotype. The gene calls are TRBV4-1 and TRBJ1-1, with D maybe TRBD1 (6 bases). Germline CDR1 reads MGHRA; CDR2 reads YSYEKL. V was trimmed by 1 base and J by 1 base, leaving 19 bases between them. This CDR3 has 18 amino acids. CDR3 region: CASSQVGLQGSWNTEAFF. CDR3 DNA: TGCGCCAGCAGCCAAGTGGGCTTGCAGGGGTCGTGGAACACTGAAGCTTTCTTT.

The chain uses TRBV29-1 and TRBJ1-1; D possibly corresponds to TRBD1 (5 bases). From germline, CDR1 is SQVTM and CDR2 ANQGSEA. The CDR3 is 13 residues long. Trimming shortened V by 4 bases and J by 6 bases, and 15 bases separated the two germline ends. The CDR3 region is CSVVWGEGAEAFF. The CDR3 DNA sequence: TGCAGCGTTGTATGGGGGGAAGGGGCTGAAGCTTTCTTT.

This clonotype was counted between two and nine times. The gene calls are TRBV6-1 and TRBJ1-2; D might be TRBD1 (6 bases). The germline V gene has CDR1 MNHNS and CDR2 SASEGT. V lost 7 bases and J 5 bases, leaving 17 bases between the germline ends. This CDR3 region has 14 residues. The CDR3 DNA reads as TGTGCCAGCACCCCAGGGGTGGGCCGGTATGGCTACACCTTC. It is translated as CASTPGVGRYGYTF.